This T cell receptor (beta chain) was documented in a study of T cell repertoires in cytomegalovirus infection. Study context: Shared public TCR beta signatures pointed to both CMV infection and a matching HLA type.

Each CDR3 protein gets one entry after TCRdb re-called the reads with MiXCR. This sample has a few hundred thousand distinct CDR3 sequences, with about 42% found just once. Germline lookup yields CDR1 MNHEY and CDR2 SVGEGT. The CDR3 length is 16 residues. Trimming pared 6 bases from V and 0 bases from J, leaving 15 bases between. About this clonotype itself: The antigen is unknown.

This specimen was cultured PBMCs, taken from culture after CMV antigen stimulation. The TCR was taken from a human donor in good health (CMV status not recorded). Some clones in this sample may be carry-over from other donors' samples. The gene calls are TRBV6-2 or TRBV6-3 and TRBJ1-5, with D possibly TRBD1 on 6 matching bases. CDR3 protein: CASSSGTPYSNQPQHF. As DNA, the CDR3 is TGTGCCAGCAGCAGCGGGACACCTTATAGCAATCAGCCCCAGCATTTT.